This T cell receptor beta chain comes out of a study of CD8+ T cells in alopecia areata. PBMCs, the starting material, were the source of sorted CD4+ and CD8+ T cells. Germline lookup yields CDR1 GTSNPN and CDR2 SVGIG (reference sequence). The CDR3 covers 12 residues. V lost 0 bases and J 7 bases, leaving 6 bases between the germline ends. Sequencing relied on a cDNA template that was reverse transcribed from extracted RNA. The protocol was immunoSEQ multiplex PCR, while the TCRdb copy is restricted to in-frame clones and leaves out a portion. The sample records roughly 150,000 clones, about 60% being singletons. This clone was observed a few times. Its specificity is not known. Study results and caveats: Resident alphabeta T cells of normal skin are also sequenced in scalp samples. Higher clonality was seen in lesional scalp than in normal scalp, especially in alopecia totalis/universalis.

The sequencing sample was made of CD4+ T cells sorted from blood. The receptor was isolated from a human donor in good health. The rearrangement joins TRBV30 to TRBJ2-2; D not resolved. The CDR3 DNA sequence: TGTGCCTGGAGTGTACACGGCGGGGAGCTGTTTTTT. This encodes CAWSVHGGELFF. Based on the CDR3 plus reference TRBV30 and TRBJ2-2, the full variable domain is SQTIHQWPATLVQPVGSPLSLECTVEGTSNPNLYWYRQAAGRGLQLLFYSVGIGQISSEVPQNLSASRPQDRQFILSSKKLLLSDSGFYLCAWSVHGGELFFGEGSRLTVL.